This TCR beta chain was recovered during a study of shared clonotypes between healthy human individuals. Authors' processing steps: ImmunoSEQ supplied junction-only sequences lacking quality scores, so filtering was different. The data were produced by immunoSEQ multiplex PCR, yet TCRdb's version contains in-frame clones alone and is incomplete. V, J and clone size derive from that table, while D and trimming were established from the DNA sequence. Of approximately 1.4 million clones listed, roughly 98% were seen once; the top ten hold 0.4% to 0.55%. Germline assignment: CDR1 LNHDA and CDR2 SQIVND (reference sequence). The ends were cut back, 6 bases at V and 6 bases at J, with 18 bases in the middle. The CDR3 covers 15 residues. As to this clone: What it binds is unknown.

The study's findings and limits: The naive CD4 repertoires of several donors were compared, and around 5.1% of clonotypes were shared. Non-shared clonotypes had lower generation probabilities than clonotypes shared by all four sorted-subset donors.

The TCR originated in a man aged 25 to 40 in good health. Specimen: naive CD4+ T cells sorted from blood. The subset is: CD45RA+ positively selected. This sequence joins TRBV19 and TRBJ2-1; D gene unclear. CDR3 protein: CASRSVGQTGNEQFF. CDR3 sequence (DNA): TGTGCCAGTAGATCGGTCGGGCAGACGGGCAATGAGCAGTTCTTC.